This T cell receptor (beta chain) was observed in a study of cytomegalovirus exposure and HLA in healthy donors (dated by TCRdb to 2017 to 2019). Study-level background: An earlier analysis of roughly 570 of the donors reported approximately 280 Gb of sequence data and approximately 120 million unique TCR beta sequences obtained from 180 million or so T cells. An early release that covered around 590 HLA-typed donors contained approximately 300 gigabases of sequencing data and tens of millions of unique TCR sequences. Of the 300 to 500 genotyped donors, 81% were placed in the genetic ancestry cluster associated with self-reported Caucasian donors. The aim of the study was to test whether cataloging public T cell receptors could identify signatures of past pathogen exposure. The T cell repertoires of 666 subjects were profiled by immunosequencing and related to cytomegalovirus serostatus. Along with the roughly 670-subject first cohort, a separate validation cohort of over a hundred different subjects was used. High-throughput TCR immunosequencing, statistical association of individual TCRs with disease status, and machine learning were combined to predict cytomegalovirus infection status. A later analysis re-examined previously published TCR beta repertoires from more than 600 donors and added high-resolution HLA genotyping to investigate patterns of TCR occurrence. Rather than drawing on any new phenotypic data, the later analysis identified candidate immune exposures from TCR beta sequences and the way those sequences occurred across donors. An earlier analysis of around 580 of the donors used high-throughput TCR beta sequencing to judge whether each TCR beta V gene segment behaved as functional or pseudogenic. Donor age, sex, ethnicity and CMV serostatus were compiled alongside the repertoire data. A later genetic analysis took genome-wide SNP genotypes for about three fifths of the 666 donors and used that subset as a discovery cohort. All discovery cohort repertoires had been generated on a single sequencing platform. Both class I and class II loci were covered by HLA typing, at four-digit resolution. Typing coverage varied by locus: 629-630 donors for A, B, C, DRB1 and DQB1; roughly 500 for DQA1; more than 600 for DPA1; around 490 for DPB1. Roughly 5 DR-DQ haplotypes were handled as single units for association and clustering because linkage in the cohort was strong. Among 300 to 500 genotyped donors of the cohort, an average of roughly 230,000 unique TCR beta nucleotide sequences was sequenced per donor, of which about 18% were non-productive.

The cohort was made up of several hundred healthy bone marrow donors. At the time of sampling, all cohort members were nominally healthy, though unrecorded immune exposures were likely present. The donor was CMV seropositive and was included in the group of 289 seropositive cohort members. Each donor provided a peripheral blood sample, and peripheral blood mononuclear cells were used for TCR beta sequencing. The Qiagen DNeasy Blood Extraction Kit was used to extract genomic DNA from the blood cell samples. In the germline V gene, CDR1 corresponds to SGDLS and CDR2 to YYNGEE. V is pruned by 3 bases and J by 4 bases, leaving 11 bases of the junction without a gene match. The CDR3 goes from the cysteine to the phenylalanine over 17 residues. Only the CDR3 DNA is retained, 51 bases long and in frame from the first base. Remarks on this clone: Its antigen remains undetermined. Base qualities were left out, and no much larger clone turns up one base away.

The paper as a whole reports these results and caveats: In a later analysis, HLA-associated TCR beta chains were found to be more clonally expanded and to have lower generation probabilities than equally common non-associated chains. A further reported finding was that TCR beta sequences accurately predicted the HLA-A and HLA-B alleles for most subjects in the first cohort. A later analysis reported that several top co-occurrence clusters appeared linked to parvovirus B19, influenza, CMV and Epstein-Barr virus. When HLA alleles, especially DR and DQ, strongly co-occurred, TCR associations were difficult to assign to individual alleles. At a false discovery rate of 0.05, a later analysis linked around 15,000 TCR beta sequences to specific HLA alleles. Over 15 rarely observed V segments, including chromosome 9 orphons, were excluded from the earlier analysis of some 590 of the donors because counts were too low. In this cohort, only TCR beta chains were sequenced, and detectable features were limited by the absence of alpha or paired-chain data. Cytomegalovirus status was reported to be diagnosed by the classifier with high specificity and sensitivity in both the original and validation cohorts. Linkage disequilibrium might explain the correlated functional status among segregating V segments, but an unknown experimental factor could not be ruled out. Because HLA typing was unavailable for some donors at each locus, only the typed subset was used in association tests. For the cohort, immune exposure information was limited to CMV serostatus. In vitro tests confirmed that three of the cytomegalovirus-associated TCR beta chains recognize cytomegalovirus antigens. Presence/absence analyses assumed roughly uniform sequencing depth across donors, an assumption that may not hold. V-gene and J-gene trimming of TCR beta chains was associated with a missense DCLRE1C variant in a later genetic analysis, and the association was replicated in an independent cohort. A later analysis found that TCR association rates varied across HLA loci, with DRB1 alleles showing the most associated TCRs and HLA-C alleles the fewest. Across donors, most TCR sequences were observed very rarely, whereas some public TCRs were present in many individuals. A cluster of highly shared sequence variants was judged likely to represent a technical artifact of the sequencing pipeline. According to the authors, the approach could potentially be generalized to other disease states and immunological phenotypes. In the study, some 160 TCR beta chains were listed as associated with cytomegalovirus. In a later analysis, most CMV-associated TCR beta chains were found to appear HLA-restricted, with HLA associations seemingly driven largely by CMV exposure. Because the 87-base-pair reads could not distinguish some IMGT-functional V segments, including TRBV6-2 and TRBV6-3, those segments were excluded. Broadly in line with IMGT annotations, most TCR beta V segments showed up in productive rearrangements about 90% or about 30% of the time in an earlier analysis of 450 to 600 of the donors. In a later genetic analysis, fewer N-insertions in productive TCRs were reported among donors in an Asian-associated ancestry cluster than the roughly 700-donor mean.

Libraries came from the immunoSEQ multiplex PCR assay. For the multiplex PCR, a mixture combining 60 forward primers for TCR Vbeta segments and 13 reverse primers for TCR Jbeta segments was used. Amplification of the CDR3 region of rearranged TCR beta genes was performed with a multiplex PCR assay on genomic DNA. The Illumina HiSeq System was used to sequence the amplified TCR beta libraries as 87-base-pair reads. On the authors' methods: A later analysis tallied about 77 million unique TCR beta chains across the 666 repertoires, and about 10 million of those chains were shared by two or more donors. To remove PCR and sequencing errors, raw reads were error-corrected and collapsed into unique sequences using a nearest-neighbor algorithm that merged closely related sequences. CDR3 sequences were aligned to IMGT reference sequences to assign V, D and J gene segments. For a sequence to be retained, a match of at least six nucleotides to both a V gene segment and a J gene segment was required. A rearrangement counted as productive if the CDR3 had no stop codons and remained in frame with V and J, and every other rearrangement counted as non-productive. Following IMGT convention, CDR3 was defined as the stretch from the second conserved V-encoded cysteine to the conserved J-encoded phenylalanine. The earlier analysis of more than 450 of the donors excluded sequences that lacked an unambiguous match to a single V gene segment. In an earlier analysis of 587 of the donors, a V segment was called functional when productive rearrangements were above 56.7%, and segregating when the standard deviation between donors exceeded 5%. A statistical classification framework was built to diagnose cytomegalovirus status from the catalog of TCR beta chain sequences. V and J gene assignment, in a later analysis, came from comparing TCR nucleotide sequences with IMGT/GENE-DB human TR gene sequences. The TCRdist pipeline was used in a later analysis to assign CDR3 sequences and most-parsimonious VDJ recombination scenarios. In a later analysis, every TCR beta chain was defined by the combination of its CDR3 amino acid sequence and its V-gene family, and reads without a unique V-gene family were dropped. To address suspected cross-contamination and a sequencing artifact, a later analysis removed approximately 600 highly shared, low-generation-probability nucleotide sequences. A later analysis calculated a clonal expansion index for each public chain from normalized within-repertoire ranks of inferred template counts. In a later analysis, generation probabilities were computed using a VDJ recombination model fitted to out-of-frame rearrangements, and the results were checked against IGoR. In a later analysis, hypergeometric tests were used to score TCR-TCR, TCR-HLA and TCR-CMV co-occurrence, with a repertoire-size bias correction applied to TCR pairs. In a later analysis, false discovery rates were estimated by permuting HLA or CMV assignments 20 times. In a later analysis, co-occurring TCRs were grouped using DBSCAN, with TCRdist sequence similarity added in when clustering inside HLA-allele-positive subsets. Repertoires with fewer than 30,000 or more than 120,000 public chains were left out of co-occurrence clustering, as were a handful of repertoires with anomalous nucleotide sharing. Here the immuneACCESS table is served through TCRdb, limited to in-frame sequences with V and J called. Missing clones are a known gap in these copies; in checked studies unresolved V genes cover under half, and the rest lacks a known reason. D and trimming were read from the DNA, whereas the V and J calls and clone size are those reported in that table. This sample is represented by some 160,000 clones; roughly 80% of them were singletons. 2.2% of the sample is held by the ten biggest clonotypes.

Sample: PBMCs. The source is a man aged 45-60 years in good health and CMV-seropositive. Rearrangement joined TRBV9 to TRBJ2-3; the junction holds 10 bases that match TRBD2. The DNA sequence is TGTGCCAGCAGCGAACGTAGCGGGAGGCCTCACTCAGATACGCAGTATTTT. It translates to CASSERSGRPHSDTQYF. Beyond the CDR3, the reference TRBV9 and TRBJ2-3 genes provide the residues; the full variable domain reads: DSGVTQTPKHLITATGQRVTLRCSPRSGDLSVYWYQQSLDQGLQFLIQYYNGEERAKGNILERFSAQQFPDLHSELNLSSLELGDSALYFCASSERSGRPHSDTQYFGPGTRLTVL.